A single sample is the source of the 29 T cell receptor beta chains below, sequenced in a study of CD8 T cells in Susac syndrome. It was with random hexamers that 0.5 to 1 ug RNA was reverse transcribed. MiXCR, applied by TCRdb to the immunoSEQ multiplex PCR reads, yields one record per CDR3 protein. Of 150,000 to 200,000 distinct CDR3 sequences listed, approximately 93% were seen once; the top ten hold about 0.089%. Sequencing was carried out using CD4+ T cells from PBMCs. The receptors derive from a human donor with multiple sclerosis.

This CDR3 is CSVDSRNTEAFF. The CDR3 nucleotides are TGCAGCGTTGACAGCCGAAACACTGAAGCTTTCTTT. The J gene is TRBJ1-1, the V gene TRBV29-1; D call uncertain. Germline V lookup: CDR1 SQVTM, CDR2 ANQGSEA. The length of the CDR3 is 12 residues. Trimming removed 3 bases at V and 2 bases at J, with 7 bases between.

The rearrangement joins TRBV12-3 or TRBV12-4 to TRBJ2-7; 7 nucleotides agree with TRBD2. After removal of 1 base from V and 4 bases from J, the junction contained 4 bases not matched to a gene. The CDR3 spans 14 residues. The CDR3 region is CASSLGGRAYEQYF. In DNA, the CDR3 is TGTGCCAGCAGTTTAGGGGGGAGGGCGTACGAGCAGTACTTC.

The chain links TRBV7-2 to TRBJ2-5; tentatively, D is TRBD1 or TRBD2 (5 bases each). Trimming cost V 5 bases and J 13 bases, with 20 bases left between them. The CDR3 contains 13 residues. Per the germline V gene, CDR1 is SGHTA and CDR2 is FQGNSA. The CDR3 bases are TGTGCCAGCAGCCCGAGAGGGGCAGCCACGAGGTACTTC. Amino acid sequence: CASSPRGAATRYF.

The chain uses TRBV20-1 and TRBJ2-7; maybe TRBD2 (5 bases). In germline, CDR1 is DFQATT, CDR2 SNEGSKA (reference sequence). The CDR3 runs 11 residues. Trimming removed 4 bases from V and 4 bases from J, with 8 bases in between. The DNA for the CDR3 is TGCAGTGCTATACTAGTGTACGAGCAGTACTTC. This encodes CSAILVYEQYF.

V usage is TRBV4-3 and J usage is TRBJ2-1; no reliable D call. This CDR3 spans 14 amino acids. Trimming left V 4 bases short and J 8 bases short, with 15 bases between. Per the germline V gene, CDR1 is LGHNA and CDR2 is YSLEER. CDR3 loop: CASSRELRRDEQFF. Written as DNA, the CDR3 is TGCGCCAGCAGCCGAGAACTACGTAGGGATGAGCAGTTCTTC.

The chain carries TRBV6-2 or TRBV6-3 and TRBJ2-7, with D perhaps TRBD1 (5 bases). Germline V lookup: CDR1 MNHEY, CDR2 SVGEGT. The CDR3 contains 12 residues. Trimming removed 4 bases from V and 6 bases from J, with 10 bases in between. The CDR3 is CASSSRVGEQYF. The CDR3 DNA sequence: TGTGCCAGCAGTTCCAGGGTAGGCGAGCAGTACTTC.

CDR3 DNA sequence: TGTGCCAGCAGTTATGTACATCGGAGACAGGAGACCTTTTATGGCTACACCTTC. This sequence encodes CASSYVHRRQETFYGYTF. The chain is built from TRBV6-5 and TRBJ1-2; possible D gene TRBD1, 6 bases. CDR1 MNHEY and CDR2 SVGAGI come from the germline V gene. Deletions cut 3 bases from V and 5 bases from J, with 25 bases between. The CDR3 runs to 18 residues.

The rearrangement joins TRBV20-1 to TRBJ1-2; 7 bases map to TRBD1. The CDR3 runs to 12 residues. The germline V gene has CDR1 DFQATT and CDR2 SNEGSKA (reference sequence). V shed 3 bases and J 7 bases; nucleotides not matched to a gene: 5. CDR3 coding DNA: TGCAGTGCTAGGACAGGGTGGGGTGGCTACACCTTC. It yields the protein CSARTGWGGYTF.

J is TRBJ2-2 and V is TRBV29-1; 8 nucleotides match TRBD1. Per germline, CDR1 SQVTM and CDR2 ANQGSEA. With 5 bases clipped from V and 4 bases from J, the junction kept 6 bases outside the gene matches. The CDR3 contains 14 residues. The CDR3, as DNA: TGCAGCGTTCGGGACAGGACCCTCACCGGGGAGCTGTTTTTT. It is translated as CSVRDRTLTGELFF.

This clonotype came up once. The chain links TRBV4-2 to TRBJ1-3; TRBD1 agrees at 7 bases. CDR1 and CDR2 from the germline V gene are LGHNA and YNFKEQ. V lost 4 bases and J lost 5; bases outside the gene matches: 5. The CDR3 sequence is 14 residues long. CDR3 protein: CASSRGTERNTIYF. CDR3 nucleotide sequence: TGTGCCAGCAGCCGGGGGACAGAACGAAACACCATATATTTT.

As DNA, the CDR3 is TGCAGTGCTCCTTATTCAGGGTGGGGTGGCTACACCTTC. It yields the protein CSAPYSGWGGYTF. V is TRBV20-1 and J is TRBJ1-2, with D perhaps matching TRBD1 (5 bases). Looked up from germline, CDR1 is DFQATT and CDR2 is SNEGSKA (reference sequence). The V and J ends lost 5 bases and 7 bases respectively, with 17 bases between them. The CDR3 length is 13 residues.

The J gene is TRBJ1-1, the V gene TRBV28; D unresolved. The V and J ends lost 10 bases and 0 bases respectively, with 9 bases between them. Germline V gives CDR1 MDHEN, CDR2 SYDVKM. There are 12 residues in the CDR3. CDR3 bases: TGTGCCACTAGGGAGGTGAACACTGAAGCTTTCTTT. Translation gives CATREVNTEAFF.

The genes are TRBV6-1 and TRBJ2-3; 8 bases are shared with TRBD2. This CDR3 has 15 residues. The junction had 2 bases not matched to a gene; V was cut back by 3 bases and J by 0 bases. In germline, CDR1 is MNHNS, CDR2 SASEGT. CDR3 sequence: CASSDREGSTDTQYF. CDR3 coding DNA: TGTGCCAGCAGTGATCGGGAGGGGAGCACAGATACGCAGTATTTT.

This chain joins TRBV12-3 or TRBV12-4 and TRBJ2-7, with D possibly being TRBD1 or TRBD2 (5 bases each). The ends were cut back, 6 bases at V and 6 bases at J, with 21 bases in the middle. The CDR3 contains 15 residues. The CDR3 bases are TGTGCCAGCAGCCTGCAGGGACCGTTGGGTTTCGAGCAGTACTTC. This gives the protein CASSLQGPLGFEQYF.

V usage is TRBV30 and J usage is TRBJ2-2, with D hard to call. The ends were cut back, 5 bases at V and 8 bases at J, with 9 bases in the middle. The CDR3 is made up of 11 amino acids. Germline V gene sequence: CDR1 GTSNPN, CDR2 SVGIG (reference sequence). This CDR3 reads CAWARFGELFF. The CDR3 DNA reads TGTGCCTGGGCCAGGTTTGGGGAGCTGTTTTTT.

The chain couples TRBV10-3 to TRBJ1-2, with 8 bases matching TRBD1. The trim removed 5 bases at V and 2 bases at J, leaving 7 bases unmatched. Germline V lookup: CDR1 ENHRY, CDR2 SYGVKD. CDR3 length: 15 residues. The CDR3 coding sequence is TGTGCCATCAGTTTAGGGACAGGAGAAAACTATGGCTACACCTTC. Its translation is CAISLGTGENYGYTF.

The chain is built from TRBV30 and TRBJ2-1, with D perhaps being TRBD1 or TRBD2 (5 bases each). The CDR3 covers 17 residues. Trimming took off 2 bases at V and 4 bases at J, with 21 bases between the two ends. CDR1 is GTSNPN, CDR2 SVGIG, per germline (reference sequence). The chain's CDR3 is CAWSPTSGSWGYNEQFF. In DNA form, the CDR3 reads TGTGCCTGGAGTCCTACCTCCGGCTCCTGGGGGTACAATGAGCAGTTCTTC.

The CDR3 DNA sequence: TGTGCCTGGCAGACCATCTATGGCTACACCTTC. As protein: CAWQTIYGYTF. This chain uses TRBV30 with TRBJ1-2; D unresolved. Germline CDR1 reads GTSNPN; CDR2 reads SVGIG (reference sequence). This CDR3 is built from 11 residues. Trimming left V 5 bases short and J 4 bases short, with 8 bases between.

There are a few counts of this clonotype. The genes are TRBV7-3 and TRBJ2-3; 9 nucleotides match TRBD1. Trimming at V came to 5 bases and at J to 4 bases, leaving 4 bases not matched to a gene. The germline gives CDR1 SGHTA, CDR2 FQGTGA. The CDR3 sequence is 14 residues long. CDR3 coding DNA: TGTGCCAGCAGCGACGGGACAGGGTCAGATACGCAGTATTTT. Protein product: CASSDGTGSDTQYF.

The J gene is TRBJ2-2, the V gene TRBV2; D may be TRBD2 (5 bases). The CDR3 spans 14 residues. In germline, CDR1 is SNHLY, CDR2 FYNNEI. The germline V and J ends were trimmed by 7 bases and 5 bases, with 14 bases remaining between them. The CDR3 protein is CASKETKSTGELFF. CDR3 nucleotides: TGTGCCAGCAAGGAGACTAAGAGTACCGGGGAGCTGTTTTTT.

The CDR3 DNA reads as TGTGCCATCAGTGAAGCTAGCGGGAGGGCCTCAGAGACCCAGTACTTC. Translation gives CAISEASGRASETQYF. This sequence joins TRBV10-3 and TRBJ2-5; 12 nucleotides agree with TRBD2. J gave up 4 bases and V 3 bases, and 6 bases lay outside the gene matches. The length of the CDR3 is 16 residues. Per the germline V gene, CDR1 is ENHRY and CDR2 is SYGVKD.

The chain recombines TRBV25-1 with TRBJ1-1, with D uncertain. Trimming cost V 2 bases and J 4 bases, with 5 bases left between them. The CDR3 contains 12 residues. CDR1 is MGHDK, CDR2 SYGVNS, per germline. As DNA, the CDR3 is TGTGCCAGCAGTGAACAAGGCACTGAAGCTTTCTTT. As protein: CASSEQGTEAFF.

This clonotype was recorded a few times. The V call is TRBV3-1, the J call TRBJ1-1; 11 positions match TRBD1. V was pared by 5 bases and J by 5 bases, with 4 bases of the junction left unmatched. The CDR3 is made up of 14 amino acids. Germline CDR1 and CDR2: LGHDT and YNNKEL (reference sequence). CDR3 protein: CASSLGQGGTEAFF. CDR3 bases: TGTGCCAGCAGCTTGGGACAGGGGGGAACTGAAGCTTTCTTT. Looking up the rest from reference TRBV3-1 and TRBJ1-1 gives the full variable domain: DTAVSQTPKYLVTQMGNDKSIKCEQNLGHDTMYWYKQDSKKFLKIMFSYNNKELIINETVPNRFSPKSPDKAHLNLHINSLELGDSAVYFCASSLGQGGTEAFFGQGTRLTVV.

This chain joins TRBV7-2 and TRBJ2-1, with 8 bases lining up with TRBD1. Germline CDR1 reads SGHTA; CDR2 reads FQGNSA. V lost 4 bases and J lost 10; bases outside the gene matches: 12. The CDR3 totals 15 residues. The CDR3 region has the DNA TGTGCCAGCAGCTCCCAGGGGGCGGGAAGCAAAGAGCAGTTCTTC. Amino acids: CASSSQGAGSKEQFF. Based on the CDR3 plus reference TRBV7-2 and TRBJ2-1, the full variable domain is GAGVSQSPSNKVTEKGKDVELRCDPISGHTALYWYRQSLGQGLEFLIYFQGNSAPDKSGLPSDRFSAERTGGSVSTLTIQRTQQEDSAVYLCASSSQGAGSKEQFFGPGTRLTVL.

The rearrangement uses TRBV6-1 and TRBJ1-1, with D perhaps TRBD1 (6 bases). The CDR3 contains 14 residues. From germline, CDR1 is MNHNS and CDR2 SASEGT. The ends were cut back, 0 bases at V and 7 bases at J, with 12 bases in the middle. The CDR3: CASSEAPWTDEAFF. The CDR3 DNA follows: TGTGCCAGCAGTGAAGCACCCTGGACAGATGAAGCTTTCTTT.

This CDR3 reads CASRRGQDYEQYF. CDR3 nucleotides: TGTGCCAGCAGGCGTGGACAGGACTACGAGCAGTACTTC. The chain employs TRBV28 and TRBJ2-7; 7 bases match TRBD1. J gave up 3 bases and V 6 bases, and 5 bases lay outside the gene matches. Looked up from germline, CDR1 is MDHEN and CDR2 is SYDVKM. This CDR3 spans 13 amino acids.

The CDR3: CASSEAQLNQPQHF. The CDR3 nucleotides are TGTGCCAGCAGTGAAGCACAACTGAATCAGCCCCAGCATTTT. The chain combines TRBV6-1 with TRBJ1-5; D call uncertain. CDR1 is MNHNS, CDR2 SASEGT, per germline. The V end lost 0 bases, the J end lost 4 bases, and 7 bases lay between the germline ends. The CDR3 loop spans 14 amino acids.

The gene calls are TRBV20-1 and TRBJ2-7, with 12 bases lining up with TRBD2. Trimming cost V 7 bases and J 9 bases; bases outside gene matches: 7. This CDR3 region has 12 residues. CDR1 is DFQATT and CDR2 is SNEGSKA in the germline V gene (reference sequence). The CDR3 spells CSVLTSGSSQYF. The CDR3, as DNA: TGCAGTGTTCTGACTAGCGGGAGCTCGCAGTACTTC.

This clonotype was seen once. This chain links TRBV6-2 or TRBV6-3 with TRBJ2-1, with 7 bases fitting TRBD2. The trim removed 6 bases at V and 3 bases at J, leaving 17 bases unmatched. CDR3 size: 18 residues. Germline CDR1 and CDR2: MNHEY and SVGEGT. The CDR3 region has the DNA TGTGCCAGCAGGCCCGGCCTTCTAGGGAGGGCCATCTACAATGAGCAGTTCTTC. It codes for CASRPGLLGRAIYNEQFF.